These T cell receptor beta chains were read from a single sample in a study of control samples from healthy donors and cancer patients. Some clones are missing from TCRdb's copy, which holds only in-frame ones; the method was immunoSEQ multiplex PCR. The sample has 55,000 to 65,000 clones, more than 70% seen once; the top ten hold over 9.5%. The material sequenced was PBMCs. The receptors originated from a woman in her sixties or seventies with lung cancer. Both conserved end residues are part of each CDR3. D genes are given only for firm matches. The size of a clone is reported for some rows only, either as once, few or many, or as a class for expanded clones.

V: TRBV4-2; size: NA; J: TRBJ2-1; D: TRBD2; DNA: TGTGCCAGCAGCGATACTAGCGGGAGGGCCAATGAGCAGTTCTTC; CDR3: CASSDTSGRANEQFF
V: TRBV9; size: once; J: TRBJ1-1; D: NA; DNA: TGTGCCAGCAGCGTAGATACGTGGTCTGAAGCTTTCTTT; CDR3: CASSVDTWSEAFF
V: TRBV5-4; size: NA; J: TRBJ2-5; D: TRBD2; DNA: TGTGCCAGCAGCTTGGGGACTAGCGGTCCGCGGGAGACCCAGTACTTC; CDR3: CASSLGTSGPRETQYF
V: TRBV9; size: NA; J: TRBJ1-1; D: TRBD1; DNA: TGTGCCAGCAGCGTAGAGGGACAGGGGGCTTCTGAAGCTTTCTTT; CDR3: CASSVEGQGASEAFF
V: TRBV27; size: NA; J: TRBJ1-2; D: TRBD1; DNA: TGTGCCAGCAGTGCTGACCGGGACAGGGCTAACTATGGCTACACCTTC; CDR3: CASSADRDRANYGYTF
V: TRBV18; size: NA; J: TRBJ2-2; D: NA; DNA: TGTGCCAGCTCACCTTTTCGTACAGGCGCGAACACCGGGGAGCTGTTTTTT; CDR3: CASSPFRTGANTGELFF
V: TRBV5-6; size: NA; J: TRBJ1-5; D: NA; DNA: TGTGCCAGCAGCTTGGCCAGGATTAGCAATCAGCCCCAGCATTTT; CDR3: CASSLARISNQPQHF
V: TRBV7-3; size: NA; J: TRBJ1-1; D: NA; DNA: TGTGCCAGCAGCTTATACAGACATCCGGTTGAAGCTTTCTTT; CDR3: CASSLYRHPVEAFF
V: TRBV30; size: NA; J: TRBJ2-2; D: NA; DNA: TGTGCCTGGAGTGGGGGACATCGCACCGGGGAGCTGTTTTTT; CDR3: CAWSGGHRTGELFF
V: TRBV30; size: NA; J: TRBJ1-2; D: NA; DNA: TGTGCCTCCTCGACGTCGAGTGGGATCGGTGGCTACACCTTC; CDR3: CASSTSSGIGGYTF